The T cell receptor beta chain described here comes from a study of T cell changes during pregnancy in multiple sclerosis. Here immunoSEQ multiplex PCR was the method, and the copy in TCRdb shows in-frame clones only, minus some. This table holds 30,000 to 40,000 clones, 91% found once. This TCR came from a female donor in good health, enrolled as a control in a pregnancy study. The specimen comprised CD4+ T cells from peripheral blood mononuclear cells, sampled in the third trimester of pregnancy.

Here the CDR3 reads CASSPSQGAGMNTEAFF. The CDR3 nucleotides are TGTGCCAGCAGCCCTTCCCAGGGGGCGGGGATGAACACTGAAGCTTTCTTT. The chain is built from TRBV11-3 and TRBJ1-1; TRBD1 matches 8 bases. The V gene's germline CDR1 is SGHNT and CDR2 YENEEA. V lost 5 bases to trimming and J lost 0 bases; unmatched junction nucleotides: 11. The length of the CDR3 is 17 residues.